This T cell receptor beta chain appears in the sequencing data of a study of blood T cell repertoires in COVID-19. V lost 3 bases, J lost 0 bases, and 11 bases lay in between. The CDR3 is 15 amino acids. Germline CDR1 reads MNHEY; CDR2 reads SMNVEV (reference sequence). This table comes from immunoSEQ multiplex PCR, and its TCRdb copy is limited to in-frame clones, with some not included. The sample shows roughly 140,000 clones, about four fifths of them seen only once. Sequenced: peripheral blood. J is TRBJ2-5 and V is TRBV27, with a tentative D call TRBD1 (6 bases). The sequence was collected from a woman of 80 years or more with acute or convalescent COVID-19. CDR3 residues: CASSFRTDHQETQYF. For the CDR3, the DNA is TGTGCCAGCAGTTTTCGGACAGACCACCAAGAGACCCAGTACTTC.